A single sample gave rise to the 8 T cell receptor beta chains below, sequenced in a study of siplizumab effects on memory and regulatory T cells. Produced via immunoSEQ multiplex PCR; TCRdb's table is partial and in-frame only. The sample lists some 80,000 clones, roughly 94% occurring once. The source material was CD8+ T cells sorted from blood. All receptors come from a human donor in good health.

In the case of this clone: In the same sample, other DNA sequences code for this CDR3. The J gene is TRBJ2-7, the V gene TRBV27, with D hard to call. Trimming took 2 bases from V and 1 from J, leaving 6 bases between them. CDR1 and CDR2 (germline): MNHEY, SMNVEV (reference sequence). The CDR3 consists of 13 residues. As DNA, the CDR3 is TGTGCCAGCAGTTTAACCCCTTCCTACGAGCAGTACTTC. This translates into CASSLTPSYEQYF.

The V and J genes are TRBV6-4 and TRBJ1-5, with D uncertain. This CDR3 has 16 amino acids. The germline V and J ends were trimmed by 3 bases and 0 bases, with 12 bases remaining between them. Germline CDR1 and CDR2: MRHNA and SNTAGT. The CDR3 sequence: CASSESHTDSNQPQHF. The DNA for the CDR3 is TGTGCCAGCAGTGAGAGTCACACCGATAGCAATCAGCCCCAGCATTTT.

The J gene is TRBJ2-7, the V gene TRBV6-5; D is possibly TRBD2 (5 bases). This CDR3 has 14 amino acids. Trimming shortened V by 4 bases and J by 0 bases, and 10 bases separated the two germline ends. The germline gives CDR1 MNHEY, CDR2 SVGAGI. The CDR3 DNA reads TGTGCCAGCAGTTCCCCGGACTTCTCCTACGAGCAGTACTTC. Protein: CASSSPDFSYEQYF.

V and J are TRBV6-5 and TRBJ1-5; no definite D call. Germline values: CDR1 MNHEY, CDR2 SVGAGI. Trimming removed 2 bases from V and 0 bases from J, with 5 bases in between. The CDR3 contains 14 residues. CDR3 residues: CASSYLDSNQPQHF. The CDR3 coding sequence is TGTGCCAGCAGTTACCTCGATAGCAATCAGCCCCAGCATTTT.

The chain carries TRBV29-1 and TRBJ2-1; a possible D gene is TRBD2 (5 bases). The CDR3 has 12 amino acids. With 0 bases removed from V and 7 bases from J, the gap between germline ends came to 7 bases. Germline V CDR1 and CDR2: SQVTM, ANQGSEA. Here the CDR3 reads CSVEESGNEQFF. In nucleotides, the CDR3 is TGCAGCGTTGAAGAGTCGGGGAATGAGCAGTTCTTC.

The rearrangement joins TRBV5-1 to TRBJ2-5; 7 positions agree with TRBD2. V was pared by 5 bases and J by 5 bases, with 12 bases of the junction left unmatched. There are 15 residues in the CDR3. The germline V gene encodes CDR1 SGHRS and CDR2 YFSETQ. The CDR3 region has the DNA TGCGCCAGCAGTCTCTACCCCGGGACTATGGAGACCCAGTACTTC. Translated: CASSLYPGTMETQYF.

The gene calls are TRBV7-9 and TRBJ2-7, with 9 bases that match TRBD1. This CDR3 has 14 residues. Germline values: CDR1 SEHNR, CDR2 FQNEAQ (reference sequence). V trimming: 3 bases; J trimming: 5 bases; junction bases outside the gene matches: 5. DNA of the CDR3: TGTGCCAGCAGCTTGAGGGACAGGGATAACGAGCAGTACTTC. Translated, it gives CASSLRDRDNEQYF.

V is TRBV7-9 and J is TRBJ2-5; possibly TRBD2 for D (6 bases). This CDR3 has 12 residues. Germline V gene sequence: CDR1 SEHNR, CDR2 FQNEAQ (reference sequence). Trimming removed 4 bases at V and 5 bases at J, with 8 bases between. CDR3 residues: CASSSGRETQYF. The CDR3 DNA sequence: TGTGCCAGCAGCTCAGGGAGGGAGACCCAGTACTTC.